The rows below give T cell receptor beta chains drawn from one sample of a study of blood T cells in healthy people across ages. Each CDR3 protein gets one entry after TCRdb re-called the 5' RACE reads with MiXCR. This table has roughly 1.4 million distinct CDR3 sequences, approximately 59% appearing once. What was sequenced was blood. These receptors all come from a man aged 18 to 35 in good health. CDR3s include the opening cysteine and the closing phenylalanine or tryptophan. The D gene is left open where the match is weak. Only some rows state a clone size, as once, few, many or a class for expanded clones.

cdr3_aa | cdr3_nt | j_call | v_call | d_call | clone_size
CASTAGTGETQYF | TGTGCCAGCACCGCCGGGACAGGGGAGACCCAGTACTTC | TRBJ2-5 | TRBV12-3/TRBV12-4 | TRBD1 | NA
CASSGTATNEKLFF | TGTGCCAGCAGTGGGACAGCAACTAATGAAAAACTGTTTTTT | TRBJ1-4 | TRBV2 | NA | few
CAIRRDYEQYF | TGTGCCATCAGGAGGGACTACGAGCAGTACTTC | TRBJ2-7 | TRBV10-3 | NA | NA
CASSVVTGPTYEQYF | TGTGCCAGCAGCGTAGTGACAGGTCCCACCTACGAGCAGTACTTC | TRBJ2-7 | TRBV9 | NA | NA
CASTSDREKSYEQYF | TGTGCCAGCACTTCGGACAGGGAGAAGTCCTACGAGCAGTACTTC | TRBJ2-7 | TRBV2 | TRBD1 | NA
CASSLDVTHSDGYTF | TGCGCCAGCAGCTTGGACGTGACGCACTCGGACGGCTACACCTTC | TRBJ1-2 | TRBV5-1 | NA | few
CSASLGGAYEQYF | TGCAGTGCCTCCCTTGGGGGGGCCTACGAGCAGTACTTC | TRBJ2-7 | TRBV20-1 | TRBD2 | once
CAISERGEIYFNSPLHF | TGTGCCATCAGTGAGAGGGGAGAAATATACTTTAATTCACCCCTCCACTTT | TRBJ1-6 | TRBV10-3 | NA | once
CASSPPRTSGQNSYNEQFF | TGTGCCAGCTCACCACCAAGGACTAGCGGGCAAAATTCCTACAATGAGCAGTTCTTC | TRBJ2-1 | TRBV18 | TRBD2 | NA
CASSAIANSGETQYF | TGTGCCAGCAGCGCCATCGCAAACAGCGGAGAGACCCAGTACTTC | TRBJ2-5 | TRBV9 | NA | NA
CAISGTSGIHEQYF | TGTGCCATCAGTGGAACCTCAGGGATCCACGAGCAGTACTTC | TRBJ2-7 | TRBV10-3 | NA | NA
CASSFRGGHLSSGGELFF | TGTGCCAGCAGTTTTAGGGGGGGACATCTTTCAAGTGGCGGGGAGCTGTTTTTT | TRBJ2-2 | TRBV12-3/TRBV12-4 | NA | NA
CSAREDSFLSRPQHF | TGCAGTGCTAGAGAGGACAGCTTTCTTTCTCGGCCCCAGCATTTT | TRBJ1-5 | TRBV20-1 | NA | NA
CASSFIGLEQYF | TGTGCCAGCAGCTTCATTGGGCTCGAGCAGTACTTC | TRBJ2-7 | TRBV7-9 | NA | NA
CSVGGGQDTQYF | TGCAGCGTCGGGGGAGGGCAAGATACGCAGTATTTT | TRBJ2-3 | TRBV29-1 | TRBD2 | many
CASSPGQPQVDTQYF | TGTGCCAGCAGCCCGGGACAGCCTCAGGTCGATACGCAGTATTTT | TRBJ2-3 | TRBV7-9 | TRBD1 | NA
CASSQDAAMNTEAFF | TGCGCCAGCAGCCAAGATGCAGCCATGAACACTGAAGCTTTCTTT | TRBJ1-1 | TRBV4-1 | NA | few
CASRLGSSSYNEQFF | TGCGCCAGCAGGCTGGGGAGTAGCTCCTACAATGAGCAGTTCTTC | TRBJ2-1 | TRBV4-3 | NA | NA
CASSPLQGQIYEQYF | TGTGCCAGCAGTCCTCTCCAGGGACAGATCTATGAGCAGTACTTC | TRBJ2-4 | TRBV7-6 | TRBD1 | NA
CASSYHGPGLAKSSYNEQFF | TGTGCCAGCAGTTACCATGGCCCCGGACTAGCGAAAAGCTCCTACAATGAGCAGTTCTTC | TRBJ2-1 | TRBV6-5 | TRBD2 | NA
CASSWTPGELFF | TGTGCCAGCAGCTGGACACCCGGGGAGCTGTTTTTT | TRBJ2-2 | TRBV7-9 | NA | NA
CAGSLGRNSYNEQFF | TGTGCCGGCAGCCTCGGGCGGAACTCCTACAATGAGCAGTTCTTC | TRBJ2-1 | TRBV7-9 | NA | NA
CASRQLGPGRRNTYEQYF | TGCGCCAGCAGACAATTGGGACCCGGACGGAGGAACACCTACGAGCAGTACTTC | TRBJ2-7 | TRBV4-1 | NA | NA
CASSHRGVAKNIQYF | TGTGCCAGCAGCCACAGGGGAGTAGCCAAAAACATTCAGTACTTC | TRBJ2-4 | TRBV14 | NA | few
CASSQETAPIPTYELYF | TGCGCCAGCAGCCAAGAGACGGCGCCTATCCCAACCTACGAGCTGTACTTC | TRBJ2-5 | TRBV4-1 | NA | NA
CASSFGTGTEQFF | TGTGCCAGCAGTTTCGGGACAGGGACTGAGCAGTTCTTC | TRBJ2-1 | TRBV27 | TRBD1 | NA
CASSYVAGLAGGAYEQYF | TGTGCCAGCAGTTACGTCGCGGGACTAGCGGGAGGCGCCTACGAGCAGTACTTC | TRBJ2-7 | TRBV6-5 | TRBD2 | NA
CASTGTSQETQYF | TGCGCCAGCACCGGGACTAGCCAAGAGACCCAGTACTTC | TRBJ2-5 | TRBV5-1 | TRBD2 | few
CASSQDTVNEQYF | TGTGCCAGCAGCCAAGATACAGTAAACGAGCAGTACTTC | TRBJ2-7 | TRBV3-1 | NA | NA
CASSPGGGSNHEQYF | TGCGCCAGCAGCCCAGGGGGCGGGAGTAACCACGAGCAGTACTTC | TRBJ2-7 | TRBV4-1 | NA | NA
CASSTTGEKLFF | TGTGCCAGCAGCACCACAGGGGAAAAACTGTTTTTT | TRBJ1-4 | TRBV7-2 | NA | NA
CASSETGSRTDTQYF | TGTGCCAGCAGTGAAACGGGGTCCCGCACAGATACGCAGTATTTT | TRBJ2-3 | TRBV6-4 | NA | once
CASSSRGRRGVVNEQYF | TGTGCCAGCAGTTCTCGCGGACGGAGGGGAGTGGTGAATGAGCAGTACTTC | TRBJ2-7 | TRBV6-2/TRBV6-3 | NA | NA
CATKAGSSTDTQYF | TGTGCCACCAAAGCGGGATCTAGCACAGATACGCAGTATTTT | TRBJ2-3 | TRBV15 | TRBD2 | few
CASSWGQSTSTDTQYF | TGTGCCAGCAGCTGGGGACAGTCGACCTCCACAGATACGCAGTATTTT | TRBJ2-3 | TRBV7-9 | TRBD1 | few
CASSSLDRSNSPLHF | TGTGCCAGCAGCTCCTTAGACAGGTCTAATTCACCCCTCCACTTT | TRBJ1-6 | TRBV7-2 | NA | NA
CASTRRLSYGGESYNEQFF | TGTGCCAGCACCCGCCGACTGAGCTACGGGGGAGAGTCCTACAATGAGCAGTTCTTC | TRBJ2-1 | TRBV27 | NA | NA
CASSFNPSYEQYF | TGTGCCAGCAGCTTTAACCCCTCCTACGAGCAGTACTTC | TRBJ2-7 | TRBV7-9 | NA | NA
CASSLVPRGISYEQYF | TGTGCCAGCAGCTTAGTCCCCAGGGGAATATCCTACGAGCAGTACTTC | TRBJ2-7 | TRBV7-9 | NA | NA
CASSTENGTGLYGYTF | TGTGCCAGCAGCACAGAGAATGGGACAGGCCTCTATGGCTACACCTTC | TRBJ1-2 | TRBV21-1 | NA | once
CSSTQESQETQFF | TGCAGCTCGACTCAAGAGTCACAAGAGACCCAGTTCTTC | TRBJ2-1 | TRBV29-1 | NA | NA
CASSYPEGQGPRAYSYTF | TGTGCCAGCAGTTACCCGGAAGGACAGGGCCCTCGGGCCTATAGCTACACCTTC | TRBJ1-2 | TRBV6-2/TRBV6-3 | TRBD1 | NA
CASSPGLATLNIQYF | TGTGCCAGCAGCCCGGGACTAGCGACATTAAACATTCAGTACTTC | TRBJ2-4 | TRBV9 | TRBD2 | few
CASSSFEGGSDEQFF | TGTGCCAGCAGCTCCTTTGAGGGGGGGAGCGATGAGCAGTTCTTC | TRBJ2-1 | TRBV9 | NA | NA
CASSGHTSGASGTQYF | TGTGCCAGCAGCGGACACACTAGCGGGGCTTCGGGAACGCAGTATTTT | TRBJ2-3 | TRBV9 | TRBD2 | NA
CASSGPITAYTDTQYF | TGTGCCAGCAGTGGCCCCATCACCGCTTACACAGATACGCAGTATTTT | TRBJ2-3 | TRBV2 | NA | NA
CASSLGQGAHEQFF | TGTGCCAGCAGCTTGGGACAGGGGGCCCATGAGCAGTTCTTC | TRBJ2-1 | TRBV11-1 | TRBD1 | few
CASSQGPDRNYEQYF | TGCGCCAGCAGCCAAGGCCCGGACAGGAACTACGAGCAGTACTTC | TRBJ2-7 | TRBV4-1 | TRBD1 | NA
CASSYRPEYQETQYF | TGTGCCAGCAGTTACCGCCCAGAGTACCAAGAGACCCAGTACTTC | TRBJ2-5 | TRBV6-6 | NA | NA
CSARDSQGFSYEQYF | TGCAGTGCTAGAGATAGCCAGGGATTTTCCTACGAGCAGTACTTC | TRBJ2-7 | TRBV20-1 | NA | few
CSVGGGLGSIQYF | TGCAGCGTTGGGGGGGGACTGGGAAGCATTCAGTACTTC | TRBJ2-4 | TRBV29-1 | TRBD2 | few
CASSSTQGFQPQHF | TGTGCCAGCAGTTCAACACAGGGTTTCCAGCCCCAGCATTTT | TRBJ1-5 | TRBV27 | NA | NA
CATSEAGAVDTQYF | TGTGCCACCAGTGAGGCGGGAGCGGTAGATACGCAGTATTTT | TRBJ2-3 | TRBV24-1 | TRBD2 | NA
CSGGSLHNEQFF | TGCAGTGGGGGGTCCCTGCACAATGAGCAGTTCTTC | TRBJ2-1 | TRBV20-1 | NA | NA
CSTKTVYEQYF | TGCAGCACGAAAACAGTATACGAGCAGTACTTC | TRBJ2-7 | TRBV29-1 | NA | few